A selection of T cell receptor beta chains follows, all from one sample in a study of control samples from healthy donors and cancer patients. TCRdb's table, derived via immunoSEQ multiplex PCR, lists solely in-frame clones and lacks some. Counted here are 100,000 to 150,000 clones, about 95% occurring once; the ten biggest clones make up less than 4%. The sequencing sample was made of blood. Every receptor here comes from a man aged 30 to 45 in good health. Each CDR3 is given with its conserved first and last residue. Each record gives: clone size, V gene, D gene, CDR3 length, J gene, CDR3 DNA, CDR3 protein. D genes are given only for firm matches. Only part of the rows carry a size: once, few, many, or a class if the clone is expanded.

-	TRBV5-1	-	16	TRBJ2-3	TGCGCCAGCAGCTTGAGAGAACCCGCTGGCACAGATACGCAGTATTTT	CASSLREPAGTDTQYF
-	TRBV28	-	13	TRBJ1-1	TGTGCCAGCAGTTCCGTAAGAGGCACTGAAGCTTTCTTT	CASSSVRGTEAFF
few	TRBV5-1	-	12	TRBJ2-7	TGCGCCAGCAGCTTGGCCGCTGCGGAGCAGTACTTC	CASSLAAAEQYF
-	TRBV4-3	-	13	TRBJ2-3	TGCGCCAGCAGCCCCGGGAGCACAGATACGCAGTATTTT	CASSPGSTDTQYF
-	TRBV11-3	TRBD1	14	TRBJ1-1	TGTGCCAGCAGCCAGGGACAGACGAACACTGAAGCTTTCTTT	CASSQGQTNTEAFF
-	TRBV20-1	TRBD2	11	TRBJ2-1	TGCACCTCTAGCGGCAACAATGAGCAGTTCTTC	CTSSGNNEQFF
-	TRBV6-4	-	13	TRBJ1-2	TGTGCCAGCGGCGGGCAGGGGAACTATGGCTACACCTTC	CASGGQGNYGYTF
-	TRBV5-1	TRBD1	15	TRBJ2-5	TGCGCCAGCAGCTTGGCGGGGACAGGGCAAGAGACCCAGTACTTC	CASSLAGTGQETQYF
-	TRBV11-2	-	14	TRBJ2-7	TGTGCCAGCAGCTTTGGTGACACCCCCTACGAGCAGTACTTC	CASSFGDTPYEQYF
-	TRBV7-2	-	14	TRBJ2-7	TGTGCCAGCAGCTCACTAGATCAGGGCTACGAGCAGTACTTC	CASSSLDQGYEQYF
-	TRBV28	TRBD1	15	TRBJ2-7	TGTGCCAGCAGTTCTCCGGGACAGGGTCTACTGAAGCAGTACTTC	CASSSPGQGLLKQYF
-	TRBV27	-	15	TRBJ1-1	TGTGCCAGTAGTAAATCAGGGGCAAGGAACACTGAAGCTTTCTTT	CASSKSGARNTEAFF
-	TRBV28	TRBD1	15	TRBJ1-1	TGTGCCAGCAGTGGTTATCAGGGGGAGAACACTGAAGCTTTCTTT	CASSGYQGENTEAFF
-	TRBV24-1	-	15	TRBJ1-3	TGTGCCACCAGTGGTGTGGGTAACGCTGGAAACACCATATATTTT	CATSGVGNAGNTIYF
-	TRBV28	-	13	TRBJ2-7	TGTGCCAGCAGTTTGGACCACACCTACGAGCAGTACTTC	CASSLDHTYEQYF